A selection of T cell receptor beta chains follows, all from one sample in a study of cytomegalovirus exposure and HLA in healthy donors. Produced via immunoSEQ multiplex PCR; TCRdb's table is partial and in-frame only. The sample includes 110,000 to 150,000 clones, about 10% seen only once; the top ten take 1.5% to 2%. Specimen: PBMCs. Receptors originate from a man aged 50-59 years in good health and CMV-seronegative. The CDR3 runs from the conserved cysteine through the conserved F or W. D genes are given only for firm matches. A clone size is listed for some rows: how often the clone was seen (once, few, many), or a class if it is expanded.

D gene: TRBD1
clone size: NA
V gene: TRBV29-1
J gene: TRBJ1-6
CDR3 protein: CSVATGGDSPLHF
CDR3 DNA: TGCAGCGTAGCGACAGGGGGGGATTCACCCCTCCACTTT

D gene: NA
clone size: NA
V gene: TRBV6-1
J gene: TRBJ2-2
CDR3 protein: CASSEHSLLDTGELFF
CDR3 DNA: TGTGCCAGCAGTGAACACAGCCTCTTGGACACCGGGGAGCTGTTTTTT

D gene: NA
clone size: few
V gene: TRBV29-1
J gene: TRBJ2-1
CDR3 protein: CSVEPSSYNEQFF
CDR3 DNA: TGCAGCGTCGAGCCGTCATCCTACAATGAGCAGTTCTTC

D gene: NA
clone size: NA
V gene: TRBV29-1
J gene: TRBJ1-3
CDR3 protein: CSVVRTSGNTIYF
CDR3 DNA: TGCAGCGTTGTAAGGACATCCGGAAACACCATATATTTT

D gene: NA
clone size: NA
V gene: TRBV7-7
J gene: TRBJ2-2
CDR3 protein: CASGWGGNTGELFF
CDR3 DNA: TGTGCTAGCGGTTGGGGGGGCAACACCGGGGAGCTGTTTTTT

D gene: TRBD2
clone size: few
V gene: TRBV2
J gene: TRBJ2-3
CDR3 protein: CASSLAGVGADTQYF
CDR3 DNA: TGTGCCAGCAGTTTAGCGGGAGTGGGGGCAGATACGCAGTATTTT

D gene: NA
clone size: NA
V gene: TRBV14
J gene: TRBJ1-5
CDR3 protein: CASSWGGGQPQHF
CDR3 DNA: TGTGCCAGCAGCTGGGGGGGAGGCCAGCCCCAGCATTTT

D gene: TRBD1
clone size: few
V gene: TRBV7-8
J gene: TRBJ1-4
CDR3 protein: CASTYHRDRGEKLFF
CDR3 DNA: TGTGCCAGCACCTACCACCGGGACAGAGGCGAAAAACTGTTTTTT

D gene: NA
clone size: NA
V gene: TRBV18
J gene: TRBJ1-2
CDR3 protein: CASSPDQQDYGYTF
CDR3 DNA: TGTGCCAGCTCACCAGACCAACAGGACTATGGCTACACCTTC

D gene: TRBD2
clone size: NA
V gene: TRBV5-1
J gene: TRBJ2-2
CDR3 protein: CASSFTSGPPTGELFF
CDR3 DNA: TGCGCCAGCAGCTTTACTAGCGGTCCCCCCACCGGGGAGCTGTTTTTT

D gene: TRBD1
clone size: NA
V gene: TRBV6-1
J gene: TRBJ2-1
CDR3 protein: CASSWTGRNEQFF
CDR3 DNA: TGTGCCAGCAGTTGGACAGGGAGAAATGAGCAGTTCTTC

D gene: TRBD1
clone size: NA
V gene: TRBV5-4
J gene: TRBJ1-6
CDR3 protein: CASSGGQTEIRVDSPLHF
CDR3 DNA: TGTGCCAGCAGCGGGGGACAGACAGAGATTAGGGTAGATTCACCCCTCCACTTT

D gene: NA
clone size: medium-sized
V gene: TRBV5-6
J gene: TRBJ1-2
CDR3 protein: CASFGLSSYGYTF
CDR3 DNA: TGTGCCAGTTTCGGACTGTCGTCTTATGGCTACACCTTC

D gene: NA
clone size: NA
V gene: TRBV5-4
J gene: TRBJ2-7
CDR3 protein: CASSLARESTYEQYF
CDR3 DNA: TGTGCCAGCAGCTTGGCTAGGGAGTCGACCTACGAGCAGTACTTC

D gene: NA
clone size: few
V gene: TRBV2
J gene: TRBJ1-1
CDR3 protein: CASTGGLYMNTEAFF
CDR3 DNA: TGTGCCAGCACCGGGGGGCTCTACATGAACACTGAAGCTTTCTTT

D gene: TRBD1
clone size: NA
V gene: TRBV28
J gene: TRBJ2-3
CDR3 protein: CASSFPGQGADTQYF
CDR3 DNA: TGTGCCAGCAGTTTTCCGGGACAGGGGGCAGATACGCAGTATTTT